Listed below are T cell receptor beta chains from one sample, sequenced in a study of CD8 T cells in Susac syndrome. TCRdb independently ran MiXCR on the immunoSEQ multiplex PCR reads; one entry per CDR3 protein. The data hold 180,000 or so distinct CDR3 sequences, with 90% to 95% observed a single time. Sequencing was carried out using CD4+ T cells from PBMCs. The receptor source for this set is a human donor in good health. CDR3s include the opening cysteine and the closing phenylalanine or tryptophan. D genes are given only for firm matches. Size values are once, few and many counts, or a class for expanded clones, and some rows have none.

TRBJ1-1 14 . TRBV6-5 . CAVVDSTVGTEAFF TGTGCCGTGGTCGACAGCACCGTCGGCACTGAAGCTTTCTTT
TRBJ2-5 15 . TRBV20-1 . CSARDLQAAQETQYF TGCAGTGCTAGAGATCTGCAGGCTGCCCAAGAGACCCAGTACTTC
TRBJ1-2 14 . TRBV30 TRBD1 CAWSTGQGHYGYTF TGTGCCTGGAGTACCGGACAGGGCCACTATGGCTACACCTTC
TRBJ1-4 14 . TRBV7-9 TRBD1 CASRLQGASEKLFF TGTGCCAGCAGGTTACAGGGGGCGTCCGAAAAACTGTTTTTT
TRBJ2-7 15 . TRBV20-1 TRBD2 CSARMAGGLSYEQYF TGCAGTGCTAGAATGGCGGGGGGTTTATCCTACGAGCAGTACTTC
TRBJ2-7 14 . TRBV10-3 . CAISAHGTNYEQYF TGTGCCATCAGTGCCCACGGGACAAACTACGAGCAGTACTTC
TRBJ1-6 14 . TRBV5-6 . CASSLGGGASPLHF TGTGCCAGCAGCTTGGGTGGTGGGGCTTCACCCCTCCACTTT
TRBJ2-5 16 . TRBV4-3 TRBD2 CASSLTSGGAGETQYF TGCGCCAGCAGCCTGACTAGCGGGGGGGCCGGGGAGACCCAGTACTTC
TRBJ2-5 16 once TRBV2 TRBD1 CASRGADRGDQETQYF TGTGCCAGCAGGGGAGCGGACAGGGGAGACCAAGAGACCCAGTACTTC
TRBJ1-5 13 once TRBV20-1 . CSPWTGRNQPQHF TGCAGTCCCTGGACTGGTCGCAATCAGCCCCAGCATTTT
TRBJ2-3 15 . TRBV29-1 . CSVAGPTWEWDTQYF TGCAGCGTTGCTGGCCCTACATGGGAGTGGGATACGCAGTATTTT
TRBJ2-1 11 . TRBV20-1 TRBD1 CSARQGAEQFF TGCAGTGCTCGACAGGGAGCTGAGCAGTTCTTC
TRBJ1-6 15 . TRBV2 TRBD1 CASSERQGDNSPLHF TGTGCCAGCAGTGAACGACAGGGAGATAATTCACCCCTCCACTTT
TRBJ2-3 12 . TRBV25-1 . CATVSLADTQYF TGTGCCACCGTTAGTTTAGCGGATACGCAGTATTTT
TRBJ2-1 12 . TRBV7-2 . CASSKTVNEQFF TGTGCCAGCAGCAAAACGGTCAATGAGCAGTTCTTC